This T cell receptor beta chain was sequenced in a study of beta chain features in type 1 diabetes. Background on the study: When patients were set against healthy donors, age, gender and cell yields were similar. Regarding the study as a whole: In comparison with healthy donors, patients had naive, central memory and Treg TCRB repertoires that appeared more similar. PCR might preferentially amplify shorter templates, equally in patients and controls.

cDNA synthesis used the whole RNA isolate, giving expressed TCRB sequences. About 3.57 million reads, on average, came from each naive, central memory and regulatory T cell sample. Repertoires were generated with immunoSEQ multiplex PCR, while TCRdb's copy carries only in-frame clones and drops some. Altogether under 800,000 clones are present, about a sixth being singletons, with the ten largest covering more than 0.08%. This clone was seen a handful of times. Its cognate antigen is unknown. Sequencing was performed on naive CD4+ T cells from blood. The TCR comes from a man younger than 35 in good health.

The CDR3 protein is CASSLQGFNQPQHF. The CDR3 region has the DNA TGTGCCAGCTCACTTCAGGGGTTCAATCAGCCCCAGCATTTT. The V and J genes are TRBV18 and TRBJ1-5, with a possible D match to TRBD1 (6 bases). The germline CDR1 and CDR2 sequences are KGHSH and LQKENI. This CDR3 comprises 14 residues. V was trimmed by 4 bases and J by 3 bases, leaving 10 bases between them.